This T cell receptor beta chain was sequenced during a study of chemoradiotherapy in HPV16-positive cancers. Study findings and constraints: Candidate HPV-specific clones and E7-related TCR motifs grew in tumor during treatment.

CDR1 and CDR2 (germline): GTSNPN, SVGIG (reference sequence). The ends were cut back, 3 bases at V and 3 bases at J, with 11 bases in the middle. CDR3 size: 13 residues. Clones were read by immunoSEQ multiplex PCR, and TCRdb kept only the in-frame ones, dropping some. The repertoire holds under 8,000 clones, with 71% as singletons. Repertoires were sampled repeatedly during chemoradiotherapy. In this sample, this clone is medium-sized. What it recognizes is unknown. The TCR was taken from a human donor with HPV-associated anogenital cancer. Sequenced here: tumor tissue, sampled from a patient who underwent chemoradiotherapy. The J gene is TRBJ1-1, the V gene TRBV30; a weak D match, TRBD1 (5 bases). CDR3 DNA sequence: TGTGCCTGGAGCCTCGGGGGGGACACTGAAGCTTTCTTT. Its protein product is CAWSLGGDTEAFF.